The next 29 T cell receptor beta chains were all read from a single sample in a study of OX40 agonist ivuxolimab in advanced cancers. The repertoire was sequenced with immunoSEQ multiplex PCR; TCRdb's copy has only in-frame clones and lacks some. The sample yields fewer than 90,000 clones, about 86% seen once. The material was CD4+ or CD8+ T cells sorted from blood, obtained in a trial of the OX40 agonist ivuxolimab. The source is an adult with an advanced solid tumor such as melanoma, head and neck, liver or kidney cancer.

This chain connects TRBV28 to TRBJ2-5; D ambiguous. From germline, CDR1 is MDHEN and CDR2 SYDVKM. The CDR3 runs 15 residues. V lost 4 bases to trimming and J lost 1 base, with 13 bases between them. The CDR3 DNA reads as TGTGCCAGCAGTTCTCCTTCGACGGTCCAAGAGACCCAGTACTTC. Residues: CASSSPSTVQETQYF.

The gene calls are TRBV5-4 and TRBJ1-2; a weak D match, TRBD1 (5 bases). The germline gives CDR1 SGHNT, CDR2 YYREEE (reference sequence). The V gene lost 0 bases and the J gene lost 3 bases, with 6 bases spanning the gap. CDR3 length: 13 amino acids. The CDR3 bases are TGTGCCAGCAGCTTGGTACAGGACTATGGCTACACCTTC. This sequence encodes CASSLVQDYGYTF.

The rearrangement links TRBV29-1 to TRBJ2-2; D is uncertain. The germline V gene has CDR1 SQVTM and CDR2 ANQGSEA. Trimming pared 7 bases from V and 2 bases from J, leaving 5 bases between. The CDR3 totals 11 residues. The CDR3 coding sequence is TGCAGCGCAGGAAACACCGGGGAGCTGTTTTTT. Amino acids: CSAGNTGELFF.

The chain is built from TRBV18 and TRBJ1-1; no reliable D call. The CDR3 length is 14 residues. Germline lookup yields CDR1 KGHSH and CDR2 LQKENI. The ends were cut back, 0 bases at V and 2 bases at J, with 7 bases in the middle. CDR3 sequence reads: CASSPPGGNTEAFF. DNA for the CDR3: TGTGCCAGCTCACCACCGGGAGGTAACACTGAAGCTTTCTTT.

The genes are TRBV11-2 and TRBJ1-1, with TRBD1 matching 9 bases. Germline V gene sequence: CDR1 SGHAT, CDR2 FQNNGV. With V trimmed by 4 bases and J by 11 bases, 5 bases remained unmatched. CDR3 length: 12 amino acids. The DNA of the CDR3 is TGTGCCAGCAGCTCGGACAGGGGAGTCGCTTTCTTT. The encoded protein is CASSSDRGVAFF.

The chain employs TRBV9 and TRBJ2-5; tentative D call: TRBD2 (6 bases). With 2 bases removed from V and 2 bases from J, the gap between germline ends came to 7 bases. The CDR3 is made up of 13 amino acids. Looked up from germline, CDR1 is SGDLS and CDR2 is YYNGEE. Written as DNA, the CDR3 is TGTGCCAGCAGCGTCCGGGGGCAAGAGACCCAGTACTTC. Amino acids: CASSVRGQETQYF.

The rearrangement uses TRBV10-1 and TRBJ2-1; no clear D gene. This CDR3 has 12 residues. From germline, CDR1 is WNHNN and CDR2 SYGVQD (reference sequence). Trimming removed 1 base at V and 6 bases at J, with 4 bases between. The CDR3 protein is CASSELGNEQFF. The CDR3 region has the DNA TGCGCCAGCAGTGAGTTAGGCAATGAGCAGTTCTTC.

CDR3 nucleotide sequence: TGCGCCAGCAGCTTGACGGGGGCCGCTTCTGGGGCCAACGTCCTGACTTTC. Translation: CASSLTGAASGANVLTF. This rearrangement joins TRBV5-1 to TRBJ2-6; perhaps D is TRBD1 or TRBD2 (6 bases each). Trimming pared 1 base from V and 1 base from J, leaving 12 bases between. The CDR3 contains 17 residues. The V gene's germline CDR1 is SGHRS and CDR2 YFSETQ.

The V and J genes are TRBV21-1 and TRBJ2-7; the table's D call of TRBD1 was not tested on the DNA. TRBV21-1 is deemed a pseudogene. The CDR3 totals 15 residues. The CDR3 reads CARSPLQGPWDEQYF. CDR3 nucleotide sequence: TGTGCCCGCTCCCCATTACAGGGGCCTTGGGACGAGCAGTACTTC.

The J gene is TRBJ2-7, the V gene TRBV9; 9 bases align to TRBD1. Looked up from germline, CDR1 is SGDLS and CDR2 is YYNGEE. The CDR3 runs 17 residues. Losses at the gene ends were 1 base for V and 5 bases for J; bases not matched to a gene: 13. The CDR3 bases are TGTGCCAGCAGCGTAAGTTTTGTAGGGACAGGGCTCGACGAGCAGTACTTC. Encoded protein: CASSVSFVGTGLDEQYF.

The rearrangement uses TRBV19 and TRBJ2-6, with D possibly matching TRBD2 (5 bases). Trimming left V 7 bases short and J 1 base short, with 11 bases between. Germline V CDR1 and CDR2: LNHDA, SQIVND (reference sequence). The CDR3 is 15 amino acids. DNA of the CDR3: TGTGCCAGTACCCGTCCGGGGTCTGGGGCCAACGTCCTGACTTTC. This codes for CASTRPGSGANVLTF.

Written as DNA, the CDR3 is TGTGCCAGCAGGCAGAGAAGCACTGAAGCTTTCTTT. Its protein product is CASRQRSTEAFF. V gene TRBV2 combines with J gene TRBJ1-1; D is unresolved. V gave up 6 bases and J gave up 4 bases, with 9 bases separating them. Looked up from germline, CDR1 is SNHLY and CDR2 is FYNNEI. The CDR3 sequence is 12 residues long. The variable domain in full, completed from reference TRBV2 and TRBJ1-1, reads EPEVTQTPSHQVTQMGQEVILRCVPISNHLYFYWYRQILGQKVEFLVSFYNNEISEKSEIFDDQFSVERPDGSNFTLKIRSTKLEDSAMYFCASRQRSTEAFFGQGTRLTVV.

The V call is TRBV5-1, the J call TRBJ2-7; 8 bases fit TRBD1. CDR1 is SGHRS, CDR2 YFSETQ, per germline. The CDR3 totals 15 residues. V was pared by 1 base and J by 5 bases, with 8 bases of the junction left unmatched. The CDR3 loop reads CASSLWGTGPNEQYF. CDR3 DNA sequence: TGCGCCAGCAGCTTGTGGGGGACAGGACCTAACGAGCAGTACTTC.

The V gene is TRBV7-9, the J gene TRBJ2-5; D remains ambiguous. CDR3 length equals 11 residues. The V gene's germline CDR1 is SEHNR and CDR2 FQNEAQ (reference sequence). Trimming cost V 2 bases and J 5 bases, with 3 bases left between them. CDR3 region: CASSLMETQYF. In DNA form, the CDR3 reads TGTGCCAGCAGCTTAATGGAGACCCAGTACTTC. Full variable domain (outside the CDR3, taken from reference TRBV7-9 and TRBJ2-5): DTGVSQNPRHKITKRGQNVTFRCDPISEHNRLYWYRQTLGQGPEFLTYFQNEAQLEKSRLLSDRFSAERPKGSFSTLEIQRTEQGDSAMYLCASSLMETQYFGPGTRLLVL.

This clone has only a few counts. The V call is TRBV15, the J call TRBJ2-1; perhaps TRBD1 as D (6 bases). Germline-derived CDR1 and CDR2 are LNHNV and YYDKDF (reference sequence). The CDR3 consists of 14 residues. V dropped 5 bases and J dropped 4 bases, with 12 bases sitting between them. The CDR3 coding sequence is TGTGCCACCAGCGGAACGGACAGTTACAATGAGCAGTTCTTC. Residues: CATSGTDSYNEQFF.

The chain joins TRBV9 to TRBJ2-2, with unresolved D. The germline V gene has CDR1 SGDLS and CDR2 YYNGEE. V shed 0 bases and J shed 4 bases, with 10 bases lying between them. CDR3 size: 15 residues. The CDR3 DNA is TGTGCCAGCAGCGTAGGGCGAGCCGGCACCGGGGAGCTGTTTTTT. Its protein product is CASSVGRAGTGELFF.

This chain links TRBV5-1 with TRBJ2-5, with 9 bases lining up with TRBD1. This CDR3 is built from 14 residues. V was clipped by 5 bases and J by 5 bases; unmatched bases: 7. The germline CDR1 and CDR2 sequences are SGHRS and YFSETQ. CDR3 in amino acids: CASRPGTGRETQYF. CDR3 coding DNA: TGCGCCAGCAGGCCCGGGACAGGGCGGGAGACCCAGTACTTC.

This chain links TRBV4-2 with TRBJ2-1, with D perhaps matching TRBD2 (6 bases). This CDR3 has 16 residues. Trimming removed 6 bases at V and 0 bases at J, with 15 bases between. From germline, CDR1 is LGHNA and CDR2 YNFKEQ. In nucleotides, the CDR3 is TGTGCCAGCAGTCCGCGACTAGGGGCCTCCTACAATGAGCAGTTCTTC. Its translation: CASSPRLGASYNEQFF.

This clone was seen more than once but under ten times. The chain joins TRBV11-3 to TRBJ1-3; 8 positions match TRBD1. Trimming removed 6 bases from V and 3 bases from J; junction bases left unmatched: 16. The germline V gene has CDR1 SGHNT and CDR2 YENEEA. This CDR3 region has 18 residues. Here the CDR3 reads CASRPSSGQGGFGNTIYF. The CDR3 coding sequence is TGTGCCAGCAGACCGAGCTCAGGACAGGGAGGATTTGGAAACACCATATATTTT.

V gene TRBV19 combines with J gene TRBJ2-1, with TRBD1 matching 7 bases. Germline V gene sequence: CDR1 LNHDA, CDR2 SQIVND (reference sequence). The CDR3 loop spans 14 amino acids. V trimming: 9 bases; J trimming: 1 base; junction bases outside the gene matches: 6. The CDR3 loop is CASRDRASYNEQFF. CDR3 in DNA: TGTGCCAGCAGAGACAGGGCTTCCTACAATGAGCAGTTCTTC.

This rearrangement joins TRBV6-5 to TRBJ2-4; D remains ambiguous. Germline V gene data show CDR1 as MNHEY and CDR2 as SVGAGI. The CDR3 extends over 16 amino acids. Trimming shortened V by 0 bases and J by 0 bases, and 9 bases separated the two germline ends. CDR3 in DNA: TGTGCCAGCAGTTACTCTATGACCGTAGCCAAAAACATTCAGTACTTC. It translates to CASSYSMTVAKNIQYF.

The rearrangement links TRBV28 to TRBJ1-1; 8 bases are shared with TRBD1. V dropped 7 bases and J dropped 4; count of bases not matched to a gene: 14. The CDR3 runs 16 residues. Germline CDR1 is MDHEN and CDR2 is SYDVKM. The CDR3 region has the DNA TGTGCCAGCACAACGGCAGGGGGCGATAAAGGCACTGAAGCTTTCTTT. Protein: CASTTAGGDKGTEAFF.

The chain joins TRBV19 to TRBJ2-1; weak D call: TRBD1 (6 bases). In germline, CDR1 is LNHDA, CDR2 SQIVND (reference sequence). Trimming pared 2 bases from V and 1 base from J, leaving 12 bases between. The CDR3 runs 16 residues. The CDR3 spells CASSIRQAASYNEQFF. The CDR3 DNA is TGTGCCAGTAGTATAAGACAGGCAGCGTCCTACAATGAGCAGTTCTTC.

This chain links TRBV6-5 with TRBJ2-2; 8 nucleotides align to TRBD1. This CDR3 contains 16 residues. V gave up 2 bases and J gave up 7 bases; unmatched junction bases: 9. Germline CDR1 reads MNHEY; CDR2 reads SVGAGI. The CDR3 protein is CASSYRTGIFYGELFF. The CDR3, as DNA: TGTGCCAGCAGTTACCGGACAGGGATCTTTTACGGGGAGCTGTTTTTT.

The CDR3 loop reads CASSLAGSYTEAFF. CDR3 nucleotides: TGTGCCAGCAGCTTAGCAGGGTCGTACACTGAAGCTTTCTTT. The chain combines TRBV11-2 with TRBJ1-1; the D gene is possibly TRBD1 (5 bases). Germline V lookup: CDR1 SGHAT, CDR2 FQNNGV. Trimming shortened V by 1 base and J by 3 bases, and 9 bases separated the two germline ends. The CDR3 has 14 residues. Variable domain in full (rest from reference TRBV11-2 and TRBJ1-1): EAGVAQSPRYKIIEKRQSVAFWCNPISGHATLYWYQQILGQGPKLLIQFQNNGVVDDSQLPKDRFSAERLKGVDSTLKIQPAKLEDSAVYLCASSLAGSYTEAFFGQGTRLTVV.

This clone was detected a few times. The V and J genes are TRBV7-3 and TRBJ1-2; no firm D call. In germline, CDR1 is SGHTA, CDR2 FQGTGA. The CDR3 loop spans 13 amino acids. Deletions cut 2 bases from V and 4 bases from J, with 8 bases between. CDR3 residues: CASSLQVGYGYTF. The CDR3 region has the DNA TGTGCCAGCAGCTTACAGGTTGGCTATGGCTACACCTTC.

V is TRBV7-9 and J is TRBJ2-7; possibly TRBD1 or TRBD2 for D (5 bases each). Trimming removed 4 bases from V and 6 bases from J, with 22 bases in between. The CDR3 consists of 16 residues. Germline V gene data show CDR1 as SEHNR and CDR2 as FQNEAQ (reference sequence). The CDR3 DNA sequence: TGTGCCAGCAGCTCAAACCCGGGATGGACACCGTCCGAGCAGTACTTC. This sequence encodes CASSSNPGWTPSEQYF.

CDR3 loop: CASSLVAGAGDTQYF. The CDR3 coding sequence is TGCGCCAGCAGCTTGGTCGCGGGGGCTGGAGATACGCAGTATTTT. The chain links TRBV4-1 to TRBJ2-3, with D perhaps TRBD2 (7 bases). The germline V gene has CDR1 MGHRA and CDR2 YSYEKL. The CDR3 runs 15 residues. V lost 5 bases and J lost 5, with 17 bases in between.

The genes are TRBV19 and TRBJ1-5, with a possible D match to TRBD1 (5 bases). Germline CDR1 reads LNHDA; CDR2 reads SQIVND (reference sequence). The CDR3 loop spans 13 amino acids. With 11 bases removed from V and 2 bases from J, the gap between germline ends came to 13 bases. The CDR3 DNA sequence: TGTGCCTGCCGGGACCGCGGCAATCAGCCCCAGCATTTT. This codes for CACRDRGNQPQHF.